This entry concerns a single T cell receptor (beta chain). The antigen is unknown. The repertoire was sequenced with immunoSEQ multiplex PCR; TCRdb's copy has only in-frame clones and lacks some. The table has 90,000 to 110,000 clones, roughly 90% seen once. The sample originates from a study of T cell responses to AZD1222 COVID-19 vaccine. Study information: Second-dose intervals near 4 or 12 weeks were combined. Study-wide points: Just 5 or 6 AZD1222 recipients tested seropositive at baseline. Repertoire sampling happened only post peak T cell response. With dominance at 160-218 and 743-854, vaccine-associated CD4 TCRs spanned spike.

Germline V gives CDR1 LNHDA, CDR2 SQIVND (reference sequence). The CDR3 covers 16 residues. V was cut by 4 bases and J by 4 bases, with 14 bases left in between. The chain joins TRBV19 to TRBJ2-6, with D maybe TRBD1 (5 bases). This sample comprised peripheral blood, obtained on day 0 of AZD1222 vaccination. The sequence derives from an adult in good health. The CDR3 sequence: CASSNLRVSGANVLTF. The CDR3 DNA reads as TGTGCCAGTAGTAACCTCAGGGTGAGCGGGGCCAACGTCCTGACTTTC. Supplemented by reference TRBV19 and TRBJ2-6, the full variable domain reads DGGITQSPKYLFRKEGQNVTLSCEQNLNHDAMYWYRQDPGQGLRLIYYSQIVNDFQKGDIAEGYSVSREKKESFPLTVTSAQKNPTAFYLCASSNLRVSGANVLTFGAGSRLTVL.